The entry that follows covers one TCR beta chain sequence. What it recognizes is unknown. The data belong to a study of neoadjuvant anti-PD-1 for oral cavity cancer. Overall study findings and caveats: TCR analyses covered only a few patients per response group.

CDR3 length: 11 amino acids. In germline, CDR1 is ENHRY, CDR2 SYGVKD. The V end was cut by 8 bases, the J end by 7 bases, with 9 bases between. Profiling relied on immunoSEQ multiplex PCR, and the TCRdb table lists in-frame clones only, not all of them. The sample has around 4,700 clones, over 45% seen once. The chain links TRBV10-3 to TRBJ2-1; maybe TRBD2 (6 bases). The sample in question was tumor tissue, obtained before nivolumab (anti-PD-1) treatment. The origin of this receptor is a person between 40 and 85 years old with oral cavity squamous cell carcinoma. CDR3 sequence reads: CAIAGLNEQFF. For the CDR3, the DNA is TGTGCCATCGCGGGATTAAATGAGCAGTTCTTC.